Listed below are T cell receptor beta chains from one sample, sequenced in a study of cytomegalovirus exposure and HLA in healthy donors. The data were produced by immunoSEQ multiplex PCR, yet TCRdb's version contains in-frame clones alone and is incomplete. Of over 130,000 clones listed, around 79% are singletons. The sequencing input was PBMCs. The receptors were sampled from a human donor in good health. CDR3s include the opening cysteine and the closing phenylalanine or tryptophan. Each record gives: J gene, clone size, V gene, D gene, CDR3 DNA, CDR3 protein. The D gene is left open where the match is weak. Clone size, where shown, is once, few, many, or a class for clones that have expanded.

TRBJ2-7 | NA | TRBV27 | NA | TGTGCCAGCAGTTTAGGGCTAGCGACCTACGAGCAGTACTTC | CASSLGLATYEQYF
TRBJ2-3 | once | TRBV15 | NA | TGTGCCACCAGCAGCCCTGTATTCGCAGATACGCAGTATTTT | CATSSPVFADTQYF
TRBJ2-7 | once | TRBV5-6 | NA | TGTGCCAGCAGCTTCACAGGGCCAAACTACGAGCAGTACTTC | CASSFTGPNYEQYF
TRBJ1-1 | NA | TRBV28 | NA | TGTGCCAGCCGTCGAGCTAAGAACACTGAAGCTTTCTTT | CASRRAKNTEAFF
TRBJ1-1 | NA | TRBV9 | NA | TGTGCCAGCAGCGTAGGTCGTCAGGGGAACACTGAAGCTTTCTTT | CASSVGRQGNTEAFF
TRBJ1-1 | NA | TRBV7-9 | NA | TGTGCCAGCAGCTCCGTTTCCAGGGACATGAACACTGAAGCTTTCTTT | CASSSVSRDMNTEAFF
TRBJ1-5 | NA | TRBV28 | NA | TGTGCCAGCAGATTCCGGGATAGCAATCAGCCCCAGCATTTT | CASRFRDSNQPQHF
TRBJ2-5 | NA | TRBV30 | NA | TGTGCCTGGATTCCGGGGGGCGGATACGAGACCCAGTACTTC | CAWIPGGGYETQYF
TRBJ2-7 | NA | TRBV7-2 | NA | TGTGCCAGCAGCTTAGAGGCAGGGACTGTCGAGCAGTACTTC | CASSLEAGTVEQYF
TRBJ1-4 | once | TRBV7-9 | NA | TGTGCCAGCAGCTCTCCCCCGTGGGGGGGGACGGGGAATGAAAAACTGTTTTTT | CASSSPPWGGTGNEKLFF
TRBJ1-2 | NA | TRBV7-9 | NA | TGTGCCAGCAGCCCCCCGCAGGGCCTTAACTATGGCTACACCTTC | CASSPPQGLNYGYTF